Reported below is one T cell receptor beta chain. Its antigen is as yet unknown. This record comes from a study of T-cell memory formation after mild COVID-19. TCRdb redid the calling of the 5' RACE reads with MiXCR, one entry per CDR3 protein. Here the sample spans approximately 570,000 distinct CDR3 sequences, over 15% being singletons. V was trimmed by 5 bases and J by 3 bases, leaving 10 bases between them. This CDR3 contains 13 residues. Findings of the study overall: Cross-reactive memory appears to have joined, as suggested by some responding clones showing up in pre-infection memory.

This chain connects TRBV12-3 or TRBV12-4 to TRBJ1-2; D ambiguous. Material: PBMCs or a T cell subset sorted from them (not recorded which). The receptor comes from an adult woman who had mild COVID-19 (a few samples of this study predate the infection). Cell type and time point are not known. The CDR3 region is CASSLYPHYGYTF. DNA of the CDR3: TGTGCCAGCAGTCTGTATCCCCACTATGGCTACACCTTC.